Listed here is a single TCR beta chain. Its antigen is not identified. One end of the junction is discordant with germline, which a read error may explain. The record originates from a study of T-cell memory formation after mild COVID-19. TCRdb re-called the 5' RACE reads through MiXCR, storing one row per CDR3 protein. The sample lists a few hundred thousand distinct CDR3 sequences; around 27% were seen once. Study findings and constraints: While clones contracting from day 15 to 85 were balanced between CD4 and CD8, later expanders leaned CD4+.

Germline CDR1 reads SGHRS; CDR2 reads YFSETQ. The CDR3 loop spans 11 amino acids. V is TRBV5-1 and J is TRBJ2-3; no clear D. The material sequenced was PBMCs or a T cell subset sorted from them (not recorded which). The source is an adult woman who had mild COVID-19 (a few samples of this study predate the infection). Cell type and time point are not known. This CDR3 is CASSWTDTQYF. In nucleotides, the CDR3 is TGTGCCAGCAGTTGGACAGATACGCAGTATTTT.